Described below is a single T cell receptor beta chain sequence and its context. Original analysis: It was from reference gene primer amplification that nucleated cell counts were estimated. Here immunoSEQ multiplex PCR was the method, and the copy in TCRdb shows in-frame clones only, minus some. The DNA gave D and trimming, while V, J and clone size come from that table. The table includes about 120,000 clones, 80% to 90% detected once. The sample is drawn from a study of blood T cell repertoires in COVID-19. Across the study: Acute-phase and convalescent COVID-19 samples originated in the United States, Italy and Spain.

The TCR sequence derives from a man aged 65-85 years with active or convalescent COVID-19. Sequencing used peripheral blood.

The CDR3 sequence is CASSYDRGRGYTF. The CDR3 DNA follows: TGTGCCAGCAGCTACGACAGGGGTCGTGGCTACACCTTC. The gene calls are TRBV6-4 and TRBJ1-2, with 8 bases identical to TRBD1. The CDR3 runs to 13 residues. The V and J ends lost 6 bases and 7 bases, in that order; junction bases with no gene match: 7. Germline V gene lookup returns CDR1 MRHNA and CDR2 SNTAGT.